This TCR beta chain is from a study of blood T cell repertoires in COVID-19. Repertoires were generated with immunoSEQ multiplex PCR, while TCRdb's copy carries only in-frame clones and drops some. This sample has some 250,000 clones, with 70% to 85% found just once. Trimming shortened V by 2 bases and J by 0 bases, and 8 bases separated the two germline ends. CDR1 and CDR2 from the germline V gene are SGHTA and FQGNSA. CDR3 size: 15 residues. Sequenced input: peripheral blood. The chain couples TRBV7-2 to TRBJ1-5, with D possibly matching TRBD1 (5 bases). The receptor's source is a woman older than 75 with acute or convalescent COVID-19. The CDR3 loop reads CASSLHRSSNQPQHF. The DNA of the CDR3 is TGTGCCAGCAGCTTACACAGGAGTAGCAATCAGCCCCAGCATTTT.